The 10 T cell receptor beta chains given below trace back to one sample, sequenced in a study of blood T cells in healthy people across ages. Primed by a sample-barcoded 5' primer and a J-beta primer mix, a second PCR proceeded for roughly 7 to 11 cycles. TCRdb reprocessed the 5' RACE reads with MiXCR, giving one entry per CDR3 protein. The sample carries roughly 800,000 distinct CDR3 sequences, 58% recorded once. The sequencing input was blood. The receptors derive from a man under 40 in good health.

The table lists this clonotype with a few counts. The chain uses TRBV29-1 and TRBJ2-6; no clear D gene. The CDR3 sequence is 13 residues long. The germline V gene encodes CDR1 SQVTM and CDR2 ANQGSEA. The ends were cut back, 7 bases at V and 4 bases at J, with 11 bases in the middle. CDR3 nucleotide sequence: TGCAGCGCCCGTTTATCCGGGGCCAACGTCCTGACTTTC. It encodes CSARLSGANVLTF.

The table lists this clonotype with a count of one. The rearrangement uses TRBV29-1 and TRBJ2-2; D not resolved. This CDR3 is 12 amino acids long. In germline, CDR1 is SQVTM, CDR2 ANQGSEA. Trimming pared 4 bases from V and 3 bases from J, leaving 6 bases between. CDR3: CSVGLDTGELFF. CDR3 DNA sequence: TGCAGCGTTGGGCTAGACACCGGGGAGCTGTTTTTT.

This clonotype has only one observation. CDR3 amino acids: CASSLWASGMVEQYF. As DNA, the CDR3 is TGTGCCAGCAGTTTATGGGCTAGCGGGATGGTCGAGCAGTACTTC. The chain links TRBV27 to TRBJ2-7, with 9 bases identical to TRBD2. The CDR3 is 15 residues long. The V and J ends lost 1 base and 6 bases, in that order; junction bases with no gene match: 7. CDR1 and CDR2 from the germline V gene are MNHEY and SMNVEV (reference sequence).

This chain uses TRBV27 with TRBJ1-2; a possible D gene is TRBD1 (5 bases). Trimming stripped 9 bases from V and 4 bases from J, with 27 bases between. This CDR3 is built from 17 residues. Germline CDR1 MNHEY, CDR2 SMNVEV (reference sequence). The CDR3 loop reads CARPVVAEDKGPYGYTF. The CDR3 region has the DNA TGTGCCAGACCTGTCGTCGCCGAGGACAAGGGTCCCTATGGCTACACCTTC.

The chain recombines TRBV6-5 with TRBJ2-7, with 7 bases aligning to TRBD2. The J call may be incorrect, as the DNA end agrees better with TRBJ2-5. Germline lookup yields CDR1 MNHEY and CDR2 SVGAGI. The CDR3 totals 15 residues. In nucleotides, the CDR3 is TGTGCCAGCAGTACCGACTCACTAGCGCGAGAGACCCAGTACTTC. Translation gives CASSTDSLARETQYF.

This chain joins TRBV5-1 and TRBJ2-7; 7 nucleotides line up with TRBD1. J gave up 4 bases and V 3 bases, and 13 bases lay outside the gene matches. The CDR3 spans 16 residues. Germline loops: CDR1 SGHRS, CDR2 YFSETQ. CDR3 DNA sequence: TGCGCCAGCAGCTCTTTTGAGGGGGCTCGGTCGTACGAGCAGTACTTC. This encodes CASSSFEGARSYEQYF.

The gene calls are TRBV6-2 or TRBV6-3 and TRBJ2-5; TRBD2 matches at 9 bases. The DNA end lines up better with TRBJ2-7; the J call may be wrong. The CDR3 is 15 residues long. Germline V lookup: CDR1 MNHEY, CDR2 SVGEGT. CDR3 protein: CASSNSGSLPVEQYF. DNA of the CDR3: TGTGCCAGCAGTAATAGCGGGAGTCTCCCCGTCGAGCAGTACTTC.

The rearrangement joins TRBV7-8 to TRBJ2-5; 9 bases align to TRBD2. The J call may be wrong; the DNA end is better matched by TRBJ2-7. The CDR3 runs 14 residues. CDR1 is SGHVS, CDR2 FQNEAQ, per germline. The CDR3 DNA sequence: TGTGCCAGCAGCGTATGGCGGGGGGGTCACGAGCAGTACTTC. Its protein product is CASSVWRGGHEQYF.

This clonotype was detected a few times. This chain connects TRBV12-3 or TRBV12-4 to TRBJ1-1; a possible D gene is TRBD1 (5 bases). The CDR3 spans 14 residues. Trimming removed 4 bases from V and 4 bases from J, with 13 bases in between. In DNA, the CDR3 is TGTGCCAGCAGTTGGGCAGGGTTAATCACTGAAGCTTTCTTT. As protein: CASSWAGLITEAFF.

This clonotype was detected ten times or more. CDR3 amino acids: CSASRGGRYGYTF. CDR3 DNA sequence: TGCAGTGCTAGCCGCGGGGGTCGGTATGGCTACACCTTC. The chain employs TRBV20-1 and TRBJ1-2; tentative D call: TRBD1 (5 bases). Trimming pared 3 bases from V and 5 bases from J, leaving 13 bases between. The CDR3 totals 13 residues. CDR1 and CDR2 (germline): DFQATT, SNEGSKA (reference sequence).